This T cell receptor (beta chain) was recorded in a study of OX40 agonist ivuxolimab in advanced cancers. Study information: Six ivuxolimab dose levels, 0.01 to 10 mg/kg, were given intravenously every 2 weeks.

Study-wide results and caveats: More expanded clones were found, on average, in CD8+ than in CD4+ T cells. At 0.1 to 3.0 mg/kg, CD4+ and CD8+ blood T cells expanded clonally by week 6.

A word on this clone: Antigen: not known.

Repertoires were generated with immunoSEQ multiplex PCR, while TCRdb's copy carries only in-frame clones and drops some. The table includes over 55,000 clones, around 88% detected once. This TCR was sampled from an adult with an advanced solid tumor such as melanoma, head and neck, liver or kidney cancer. The sequencing here drew on CD4+ or CD8+ T cells sorted from blood, taken in a trial of the OX40 agonist ivuxolimab.

For the CDR3, the DNA is TGTGCCAGCAGTCCCCCTACAGGGAGTCTATCACCCCTCCACTTT. The encoded protein is CASSPPTGSLSPLHF. The rearrangement joins TRBV25-1 to TRBJ1-6, with a possible D match to TRBD1 (6 bases). The germline V and J ends were trimmed by 5 bases and 10 bases, with 18 bases remaining between them. Looked up from germline, CDR1 is MGHDK and CDR2 is SYGVNS. The length of the CDR3 is 15 residues.